One sample yielded the 6 T cell receptor beta chains listed below, sequenced in a study of CD8+CD57+ T cells in acquired aplastic anemia listed by TCRdb under 2018. These receptors have no known antigen. Sequencing was carried out with an Illumina HiSeq 2000. Profiling of TCR beta VDJ combinations and CDR3 sequences used genomic DNA as the template. TCRdb reprocessed the public reads (quality trimming at Q25 with fastp, clone calling with MiXCR) and kept in-frame beta chains. Under each unique CDR3 protein, matching rows form one entry showing the most common genes and DNA. This sample comprises some 20,000 distinct CDR3 sequences, about two fifths of them detected only once. About 87% of the sample goes to the ten largest clones. Summary of the overall study and its limitations: In patients, decreased diversity was observed in CD8+CD57+ cells compared with total CD4+ and CD8+ cell pools.

The patients picked for sequencing were ones in whom flow cytometry had shown an expansion of CD8+CD57+ cells. The sample consisted of CD8+CD57+ T cells sorted from PBMCs. The cell subset or site tag for this specimen amounts to: bead-enriched CD8+CD57+ effector memory T cells from SAA patients. The receptors shown here come from a human donor with aplastic anemia.

This clonotype showed up just once. The chain employs TRBV7-9 and TRBJ2-1, with a weak D call TRBD1 (5 bases). CDR1 is SEHNR and CDR2 is FQNEAQ in the germline V gene (reference sequence). The CDR3 has 15 residues. The CDR3 nucleotides read TGTGCTGGCAGCTCCGGACAACTCAACTACAATGAGCAGTTCTTC. This codes for CAGSSGQLNYNEQFF.

The table lists this clonotype with a count of one. The V call is TRBV29-1, the J call TRBJ2-1, with D perhaps matching TRBD1 or TRBD2 (5 bases each). Trimming stripped 4 bases from V and 1 base from J, with 17 bases between. The CDR3 is 16 amino acids. The germline V gene encodes CDR1 SQVTM and CDR2 ANQGSEA. The CDR3 DNA sequence: TGCAGCGTTGGAGGGAAATTGGGACGATCCTACAATGAGCAGTTCTTC. Translating gives CSVGGKLGRSYNEQFF.

The gene calls are TRBV10-3 and TRBJ1-2; D remains unclear. Looked up from germline, CDR1 is ENHRY and CDR2 is SYGVKD. V dropped 10 bases and J dropped 3 bases, with 12 bases sitting between them. The CDR3 extends over 12 amino acids. The CDR3 spells CASKYTDYGYTF. CDR3 coding DNA: TGTGCCAGCAAATACACGGACTATGGCTACACCTTC.

CDR3 DNA sequence: TGTGCCAGCGAGTTGGGCGACTATGGCTACACCTTC. Its protein product is CASELGDYGYTF. The genes are TRBV2 and TRBJ1-2; D not certain. The CDR3 spans 12 residues. The germline V and J ends were trimmed by 8 bases and 3 bases, with 10 bases remaining between them. The V gene's germline CDR1 is SNHLY and CDR2 FYNNEI.

This clonotype was seen a single time. The CDR3 DNA reads as TGTGCCAGCAGCTTAGGGACAGTAGCGGGGTATGGCTACACCTTC. Translating it yields CASSLGTVAGYGYTF. V and J are TRBV7-6 and TRBJ1-2; perhaps TRBD1 as D (6 bases). Trimming shortened V by 1 base and J by 5 bases, and 14 bases separated the two germline ends. Germline CDR1 is SGHVS and CDR2 is FNYEAQ. The CDR3 contains 15 residues.

This clonotype was seen many times. V gene TRBV6-6 combines with J gene TRBJ1-5; 8 positions agree with TRBD1. J lost 7 bases, V lost 7 bases, and 9 bases had no gene match. This CDR3 has 14 residues. The germline CDR1 and CDR2 sequences are MNHNY and SVGAGI (reference sequence). CDR3 bases: TGTGCCAGCAACCACAGGGGGGCAAACCAGCCCCAGCATTTT. This codes for CASNHRGANQPQHF.